These 11 T cell receptor beta chains were sequenced from one sample in a study of T cell responses to AZD1222 COVID-19 vaccine. Only in-frame clones appear in the TCRdb table, and some are missing; sequencing was by immunoSEQ multiplex PCR. The repertoire holds tens of thousands of clones, with 85% as singletons. Sequenced material: peripheral blood, taken on day 0 of AZD1222 vaccination. The origin of the receptors is an adult in good health.

This sequence joins TRBV20-1 and TRBJ1-5; TRBD1 agrees at 7 bases. The junction had 5 bases not matched to a gene; V was cut back by 3 bases and J by 6 bases. This CDR3 has 13 residues. Looked up from germline, CDR1 is DFQATT and CDR2 is SNEGSKA (reference sequence). CDR3 sequence reads: CSASMDRSQPQHF. The CDR3 nucleotides read TGCAGTGCTAGTATGGACAGGAGTCAGCCCCAGCATTTT.

This clone rates as medium-sized (0.01 to 0.1%). The J gene is TRBJ2-3, the V gene TRBV28; perhaps TRBD2 as D (6 bases). The V gene's germline CDR1 is MDHEN and CDR2 SYDVKM. Trimming shortened V by 4 bases and J by 5 bases, and 13 bases separated the two germline ends. This CDR3 spans 14 amino acids. CDR3 nucleotide sequence: TGTGCCAGCAGTTCACTAGCATCAGGAGATACGCAGTATTTT. It specifies CASSSLASGDTQYF.

V is TRBV27 and J is TRBJ1-2, with no clear D. V lost 7 bases and J 4 bases, leaving 16 bases between the germline ends. This CDR3 comprises 14 residues. Germline CDR1 and CDR2: MNHEY and SMNVEV (reference sequence). The CDR3 loop is CASKPWERSYGYTF. DNA for the CDR3: TGTGCCAGCAAACCTTGGGAACGGTCCTATGGCTACACCTTC.

V is TRBV19 and J is TRBJ1-5; D not resolved. This CDR3 is built from 17 residues. The V and J ends lost 1 base and 0 bases respectively, with 13 bases between them. CDR1 and CDR2 (germline): LNHDA, SQIVND (reference sequence). The CDR3 DNA reads TGTGCCAGTAGTATAGGGGGATCGGCAAGTAGCAATCAGCCCCAGCATTTT. It is translated as CASSIGGSASSNQPQHF.

This chain connects TRBV29-1 to TRBJ2-7, with a possible D match to TRBD1 (6 bases). Trimming stripped 3 bases from V and 7 bases from J, with 16 bases between. From germline, CDR1 is SQVTM and CDR2 ANQGSEA. The CDR3 has 13 amino acids. The CDR3 loop reads CSVDLGASGEQYF. The CDR3 bases are TGCAGCGTTGATTTGGGGGCTTCGGGGGAGCAGTACTTC.

The chain employs TRBV3-1 (or the pseudogene TRBV3-2) and TRBJ1-1, with 10 nucleotides matching TRBD1. The ends lost 8 bases at V and 5 bases at J; junction bases unmatched: 11. Germline values: CDR1 LGHDT, CDR2 YNNKEL (reference sequence). This CDR3 is 15 amino acids long. The CDR3 region is CASLDRGRIGTEAFF. In DNA, the CDR3 is TGTGCCAGCCTCGACAGGGGGCGCATCGGAACTGAAGCTTTCTTT.

The J gene is TRBJ1-1, the V gene TRBV7-2; tentative D call: TRBD1 (5 bases). In germline, CDR1 is SGHTA, CDR2 FQGNSA. Trimming pared 5 bases from V and 1 base from J, leaving 14 bases between. This CDR3 comprises 15 residues. The chain's CDR3 is CASSRRLTGNTEAFF. As DNA, the CDR3 is TGTGCCAGCAGCAGACGCCTTACAGGGAACACTGAAGCTTTCTTT.

The chain recombines TRBV7-8 with TRBJ2-6; D not certain. CDR3 length equals 13 residues. Germline lookup yields CDR1 SGHVS and CDR2 FQNEAQ. The germline V and J ends were trimmed by 7 bases and 4 bases, with 8 bases remaining between them. In nucleotides, the CDR3 is TGTGCCAGCACCCCCTGGGGGGCCAACGTCCTGACTTTC. Amino acid sequence: CASTPWGANVLTF.

This clone was seen once. V gene TRBV19 combines with J gene TRBJ1-1; D unclear. CDR1 and CDR2 (germline): LNHDA, SQIVND (reference sequence). The CDR3 length is 14 residues. Trimming removed 5 bases at V and 2 bases at J, with 12 bases between. The CDR3 DNA reads TGTGCCAGTAGTCAAGCCCCGGTAAACACTGAAGCTTTCTTT. Translation gives CASSQAPVNTEAFF. The full variable domain, with the rest looked up from reference TRBV19 and TRBJ1-1, is DGGITQSPKYLFRKEGQNVTLSCEQNLNHDAMYWYRQDPGQGLRLIYYSQIVNDFQKGDIAEGYSVSREKKESFPLTVTSAQKNPTAFYLCASSQAPVNTEAFFGQGTRLTVV.

V usage is TRBV3-1 (or the pseudogene TRBV3-2) and J usage is TRBJ1-5; D remains unclear. Germline CDR1 and CDR2: LGHDT and YNNKEL (reference sequence). This CDR3 has 12 residues. With 3 bases removed from V and 7 bases from J, the gap between germline ends came to 7 bases. CDR3 in DNA: TGTGCCAGCAGCCACCTCAAGCAGCCCCAGCATTTT. Protein: CASSHLKQPQHF.

This clone has just one count. This chain joins TRBV19 and TRBJ2-2; tentative D call: TRBD1 (6 bases). The CDR3 runs to 15 residues. The V end was cut by 8 bases, the J end by 5 bases, with 18 bases between. Looked up from germline, CDR1 is LNHDA and CDR2 is SQIVND (reference sequence). CDR3 nucleotides: TGTGCCAGTGGGGGCAGGGCCAGGGATACCGGGGAGCTGTTTTTT. Amino acid sequence: CASGGRARDTGELFF.